A single sample is the source of the 6 T cell receptor beta chains below, sequenced in a study of cytomegalovirus exposure and HLA in healthy donors (dated by TCRdb to the late 2010s). Library creation used the immunoSEQ multiplex PCR assay. For the multiplex PCR, a mixture combining 60 forward primers for TCR Vbeta segments and 13 reverse primers for TCR Jbeta segments was used. In its TCRdb copy, this immuneACCESS table keeps in-frame sequences only and misses some clones. Where compared with another copy, unresolved V genes explain less than half of these, and the others have no known cause. The sample table holds about 84,000 clones. The biggest ten clones account for about 0.6% of the sample. The specimen was PBMCs. The receptor set was obtained from a man in his fifties in good health and CMV-seronegative.

The rearrangement joins TRBV18 to TRBJ2-1, with 8 bases matching TRBD2. The CDR3 is 15 residues long. After removal of 1 base from V and 6 bases from J, the junction contained 5 bases not matched to a gene. Germline V CDR1 and CDR2: KGHSH, LQKENI. CDR3 sequence (DNA): TGTGCCAGCTCACCACAGCGGGGGCTCTTCAATGAGCAGTTCTTC. Its protein product is CASSPQRGLFNEQFF.

The chain has TRBV7-3 and TRBJ2-7, with TRBD1 identical over 8 bases. Trimming at V came to 5 bases and at J to 2 bases, leaving 5 bases not matched to a gene. CDR3 length: 14 amino acids. The germline CDR1 and CDR2 sequences are SGHTA and FQGTGA. The CDR3 here is CASSVWTGPYEQYF. CDR3 DNA: TGTGCCAGCAGCGTCTGGACAGGGCCCTACGAGCAGTACTTC.

The chain uses TRBV2 and TRBJ2-3; perhaps TRBD2 as D (5 bases). V dropped 7 bases and J dropped 1 base, with 9 bases sitting between them. The CDR3 runs 13 residues. CDR1 is SNHLY, CDR2 FYNNEI, per germline. The CDR3 region has the DNA TGTGCCAGCATTTGGGGAGGCACAGATACGCAGTATTTT. Translating gives CASIWGGTDTQYF. Drawing the rest from reference TRBV2 and TRBJ2-3, the complete variable domain is EPEVTQTPSHQVTQMGQEVILRCVPISNHLYFYWYRQILGQKVEFLVSFYNNEISEKSEIFDDQFSVERPDGSNFTLKIRSTKLEDSAMYFCASIWGGTDTQYFGPGTRLTVL.

The chain carries TRBV28 and TRBJ2-3, with TRBD2 matching over 10 bases. The CDR3 totals 16 residues. The ends lost 6 bases at V and 2 bases at J; junction bases unmatched: 8. Germline CDR1 reads MDHEN; CDR2 reads SYDVKM. The CDR3 protein is CASRTTSGVYTDTQYF. The CDR3 DNA sequence: TGTGCCAGCAGAACTACTAGCGGGGTCTACACAGATACGCAGTATTTT.

The chain is built from TRBV28 and TRBJ1-1; maybe TRBD1 (5 bases). V was pared by 3 bases and J by 5 bases, with 16 bases between. Looked up from germline, CDR1 is MDHEN and CDR2 is SYDVKM. The CDR3 loop spans 15 amino acids. CDR3 sequence reads: CASSFLSQGKTEAFF. In DNA form, the CDR3 reads TGTGCCAGCAGTTTTTTGTCGCAGGGCAAAACTGAAGCTTTCTTT. Using reference TRBV28 and TRBJ1-1 for the parts outside the CDR3, the full variable domain is DVKVTQSSRYLVKRTGEKVFLECVQDMDHENMFWYRQDPGLGLRLIYFSYDVKMKEKGDIPEGYSVSREKKERFSLILESASTNQTSMYLCASSFLSQGKTEAFFGQGTRLTVV.

CDR3 sequence: CATRRNAGDDEKLFF. CDR3 DNA sequence: TGTGCCACCAGAAGAAACGCGGGGGACGATGAAAAACTGTTTTTT. The rearrangement uses TRBV15 and TRBJ1-4; tentatively, D is TRBD1 (5 bases). V was shortened by 6 bases and J by 6 bases, with 17 bases between the two germline ends. Looked up from germline, CDR1 is LNHNV and CDR2 is YYDKDF (reference sequence). The CDR3 runs 15 residues.